A selection of T cell receptor beta chains follows, all from one sample in a study of blood T cell repertoires in COVID-19. Sequenced by immunoSEQ multiplex PCR; TCRdb stores in-frame clones only, minus some. The sample records 200,000 to 250,000 clones, around 86% being singletons. Sequencing was done on a sample of PBMCs or T cells enriched from blood (not recorded which). Source of these receptors: a woman between 40 and 55 years old with acute COVID-19. Each CDR3 is given with its conserved first and last residue. The D gene is left open where the match is weak. The listing skips clone size in some rows; elsewhere it reads once, few, many or a size class.

j_gene: TRBJ2-5
abundance: NA
v_gene: TRBV7-2
d_gene: TRBD2
CDR3nt: TGTGCCAGCAGCTTAAACCTAGCGGGAGAGACCCAGTACTTC
CDR3aa: CASSLNLAGETQYF

j_gene: TRBJ2-1
abundance: NA
v_gene: TRBV5-1
d_gene: NA
CDR3nt: TGCGCCAGCTCCCCGGAAGTAGGGGGCTCCTACAATGAGCAGTTCTTC
CDR3aa: CASSPEVGGSYNEQFF

j_gene: TRBJ2-1
abundance: NA
v_gene: TRBV19
d_gene: TRBD1
CDR3nt: TGTGCCAGTAGTAAGGACAGGGGGATATCCAATGAGCAGTTCTTC
CDR3aa: CASSKDRGISNEQFF

j_gene: TRBJ2-6
abundance: NA
v_gene: TRBV18
d_gene: NA
CDR3nt: TGTGCCAGCTCACCAGCGGGACTGGAAGGGGCCAACGTCCTGACTTTC
CDR3aa: CASSPAGLEGANVLTF

j_gene: TRBJ1-5
abundance: few
v_gene: TRBV2
d_gene: TRBD1
CDR3nt: TGTGCCAGCAGTGCACAGGGGGCAAGCAATCAGCCCCAGCATTTT
CDR3aa: CASSAQGASNQPQHF

j_gene: TRBJ2-3
abundance: NA
v_gene: TRBV24-1
d_gene: NA
CDR3nt: TGTGCCACCTCGTCCAGCACAGATACGCAGTATTTT
CDR3aa: CATSSSTDTQYF

j_gene: TRBJ2-4
abundance: NA
v_gene: TRBV3-1/TRBV3-2
d_gene: TRBD1
CDR3nt: TGTGCCAGCAGCCTTCGACAGGGGAAAAACATTCAGTACTTC
CDR3aa: CASSLRQGKNIQYF

j_gene: TRBJ1-2
abundance: NA
v_gene: TRBV28
d_gene: NA
CDR3nt: TGTGCCAGCAGTTTGGTCCAGACTCACCCCTATGGCTACACCTTC
CDR3aa: CASSLVQTHPYGYTF

j_gene: TRBJ2-1
abundance: NA
v_gene: TRBV11-2
d_gene: NA
CDR3nt: TGTGCCAGCAGCTTAACCTACTACAATGAGCAGTTCTTC
CDR3aa: CASSLTYYNEQFF

j_gene: TRBJ2-6
abundance: NA
v_gene: TRBV5-1
d_gene: NA
CDR3nt: TGCGCCAGCTGCTTTGGAGCTGGGGCCAACGTCCTGACTTTC
CDR3aa: CASCFGAGANVLTF

j_gene: TRBJ2-4
abundance: NA
v_gene: TRBV3-1/TRBV3-2
d_gene: TRBD1
CDR3nt: TGTGCCAGCAGCCAAGGGGACAGTAAAAACATTCAGTACTTC
CDR3aa: CASSQGDSKNIQYF

j_gene: TRBJ2-3
abundance: once
v_gene: TRBV6-4
d_gene: TRBD2
CDR3nt: TGTGCCAGCAGTGACTCACCCATAGCGGGAGGGCAGGGAGATACGCAGTATTTT
CDR3aa: CASSDSPIAGGQGDTQYF

j_gene: TRBJ2-2
abundance: NA
v_gene: TRBV11-2
d_gene: TRBD1
CDR3nt: TGTGCCAGCAGCACCCTGGACAGGGGGCGCGGGCACACCGGGGAGCTGTTTTTT
CDR3aa: CASSTLDRGRGHTGELFF

j_gene: TRBJ2-7
abundance: NA
v_gene: TRBV5-1
d_gene: NA
CDR3nt: TGCGCCAGCGCTAACCCAGCGGAATCCTACGAGCAGTACTTC
CDR3aa: CASANPAESYEQYF

j_gene: TRBJ1-6
abundance: few
v_gene: TRBV3-1/TRBV3-2
d_gene: NA
CDR3nt: TGTGCCAGCAGCGCTATGACAGCTTCTAGTTCACCCCTCCACTTT
CDR3aa: CASSAMTASSSPLHF

j_gene: TRBJ1-1
abundance: NA
v_gene: TRBV12-3/TRBV12-4
d_gene: NA
CDR3nt: TGTGCCAGCAGTGTAGCTGGACAGATTGAAGCTTTCTTT
CDR3aa: CASSVAGQIEAFF

j_gene: TRBJ1-2
abundance: NA
v_gene: TRBV19
d_gene: NA
CDR3nt: TGTGCCAGTAGTCCCTCCCCGGGCTATGGCTACACCTTC
CDR3aa: CASSPSPGYGYTF

j_gene: TRBJ1-1
abundance: NA
v_gene: TRBV28
d_gene: NA
CDR3nt: TGTGCCAGCAAATACCAGGGGATGAACACTGAAGCTTTCTTT
CDR3aa: CASKYQGMNTEAFF

j_gene: TRBJ2-5
abundance: once
v_gene: TRBV28
d_gene: TRBD1
CDR3nt: TGTGCCAGCAGTTTAATGGGACAGGGGAAAGAGACCCAGTACTTC
CDR3aa: CASSLMGQGKETQYF

j_gene: TRBJ2-3
abundance: NA
v_gene: TRBV11-3
d_gene: NA
CDR3nt: TGTGCCAGCAGCCCCGGTAGCGTGGAAGATACGCAGTATTTT
CDR3aa: CASSPGSVEDTQYF